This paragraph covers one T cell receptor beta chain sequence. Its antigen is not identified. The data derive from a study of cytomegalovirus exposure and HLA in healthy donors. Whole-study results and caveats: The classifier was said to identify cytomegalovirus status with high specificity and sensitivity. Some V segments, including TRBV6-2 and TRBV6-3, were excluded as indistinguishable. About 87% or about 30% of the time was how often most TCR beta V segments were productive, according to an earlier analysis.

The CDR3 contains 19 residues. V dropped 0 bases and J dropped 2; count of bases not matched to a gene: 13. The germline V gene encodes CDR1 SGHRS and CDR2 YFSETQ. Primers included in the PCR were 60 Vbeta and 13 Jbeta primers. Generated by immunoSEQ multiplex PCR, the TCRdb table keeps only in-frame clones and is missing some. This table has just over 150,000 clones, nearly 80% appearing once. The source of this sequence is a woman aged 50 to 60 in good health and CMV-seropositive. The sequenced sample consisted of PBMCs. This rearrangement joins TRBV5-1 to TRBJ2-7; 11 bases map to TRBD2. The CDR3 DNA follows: TGCGCCAGCAGCTTGGATAGGCTAGCGGGGGGCGCTAGCGCCTACGAGCAGTACTTC. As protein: CASSLDRLAGGASAYEQYF.